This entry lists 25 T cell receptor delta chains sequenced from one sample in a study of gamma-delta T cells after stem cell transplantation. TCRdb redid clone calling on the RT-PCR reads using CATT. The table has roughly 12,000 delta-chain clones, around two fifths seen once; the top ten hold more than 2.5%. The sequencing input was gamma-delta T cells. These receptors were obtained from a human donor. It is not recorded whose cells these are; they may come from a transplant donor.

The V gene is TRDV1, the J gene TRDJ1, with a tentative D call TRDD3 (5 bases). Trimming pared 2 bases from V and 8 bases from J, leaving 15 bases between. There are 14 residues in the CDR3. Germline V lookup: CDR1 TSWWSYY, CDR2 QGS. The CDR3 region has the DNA TGTGCTCTTGGGGAAAAGCGGTTAGGGGACAAACTCATCTTT. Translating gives CALGEKRLGDKLIF.

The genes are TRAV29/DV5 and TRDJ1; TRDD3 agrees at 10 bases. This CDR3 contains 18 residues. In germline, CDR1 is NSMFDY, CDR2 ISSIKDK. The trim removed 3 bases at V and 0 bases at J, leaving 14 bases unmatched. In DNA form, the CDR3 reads TGTGCAGCAACCTCCCGGTACTGGGGGATTCTAAACACCGATAAACTCATCTTT. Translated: CAATSRYWGILNTDKLIF. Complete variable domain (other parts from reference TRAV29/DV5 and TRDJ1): DQQVKQNSPSLSVQEGRISILNCDYTNSMFDYFLWYKKYPAEGPTFLISISSIKDKNEDGRFTVFLNKSAKHLSLHIVPSQPGDSAVYFCAATSRYWGILNTDKLIFGKGTRVTVEP.

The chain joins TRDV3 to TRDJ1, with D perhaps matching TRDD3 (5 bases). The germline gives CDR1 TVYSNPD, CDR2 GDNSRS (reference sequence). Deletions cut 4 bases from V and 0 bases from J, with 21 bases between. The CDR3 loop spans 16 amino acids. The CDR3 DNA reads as TGTGCCTCCTCGGGGGTTGAGGCCTTACACACCGATAAACTCATCTTT. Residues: CASSGVEALHTDKLIF.

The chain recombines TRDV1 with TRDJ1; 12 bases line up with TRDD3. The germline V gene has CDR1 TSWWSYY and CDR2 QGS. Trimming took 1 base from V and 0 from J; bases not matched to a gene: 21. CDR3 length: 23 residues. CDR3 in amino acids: CALGERLPTKLGDTTGYTDKLIF. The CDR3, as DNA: TGTGCTCTTGGGGAACGCCTTCCTACGAAACTGGGGGATACAACGGGGTACACCGATAAACTCATCTTT.

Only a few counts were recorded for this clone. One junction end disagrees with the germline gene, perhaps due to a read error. In DNA form, the CDR3 reads TGTGCCTGTGACACACACGGGGGCTTCTCCTGGGACACCCGACAGACGTTTTTC. Translating gives CACDTHGGFSWDTRQTFF. The chain employs TRDV2 and TRDJ3, with TRDD3 as a possible D gene (5 bases). Germline-derived CDR1 and CDR2 are GEAIGNYY and EKD. This CDR3 is 18 amino acids long.

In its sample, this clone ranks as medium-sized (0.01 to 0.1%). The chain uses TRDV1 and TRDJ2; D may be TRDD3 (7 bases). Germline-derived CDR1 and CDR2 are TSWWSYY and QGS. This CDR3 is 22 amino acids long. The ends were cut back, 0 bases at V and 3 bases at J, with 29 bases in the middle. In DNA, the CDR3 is TGTGCTCTTGGGGAACTATCCTTCCCGTTGTACTGGGGAAATAAGATGACAGCACAACTCTTCTTT. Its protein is CALGELSFPLYWGNKMTAQLFF.

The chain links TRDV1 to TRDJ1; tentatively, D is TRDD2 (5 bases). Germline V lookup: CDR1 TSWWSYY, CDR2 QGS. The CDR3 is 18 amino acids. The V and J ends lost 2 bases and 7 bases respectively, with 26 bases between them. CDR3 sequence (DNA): TGTGCTCTTGGGGAAAGATTCCCCTACAGGGCCTCCAGGGGTAAACTCATCTTT. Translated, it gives CALGERFPYRASRGKLIF.

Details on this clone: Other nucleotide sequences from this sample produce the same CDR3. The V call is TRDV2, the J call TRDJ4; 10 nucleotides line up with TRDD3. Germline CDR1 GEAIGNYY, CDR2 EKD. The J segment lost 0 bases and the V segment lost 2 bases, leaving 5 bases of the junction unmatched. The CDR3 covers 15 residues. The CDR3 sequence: CACDRLGDKARPLIF. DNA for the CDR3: TGTGCCTGTGACAGGCTGGGGGATAAAGCCAGACCCCTGATCTTT.

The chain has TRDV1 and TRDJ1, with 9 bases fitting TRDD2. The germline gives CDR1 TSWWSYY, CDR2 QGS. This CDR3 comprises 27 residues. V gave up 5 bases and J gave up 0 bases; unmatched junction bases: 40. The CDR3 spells CALGPCLPTTGRSTIRAVELYTDKLIF. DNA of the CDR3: TGTGCTCTTGGGCCCTGCCTTCCTACCACTGGACGTAGTACGATACGCGCGGTAGAATTGTACACCGATAAACTCATCTTT.

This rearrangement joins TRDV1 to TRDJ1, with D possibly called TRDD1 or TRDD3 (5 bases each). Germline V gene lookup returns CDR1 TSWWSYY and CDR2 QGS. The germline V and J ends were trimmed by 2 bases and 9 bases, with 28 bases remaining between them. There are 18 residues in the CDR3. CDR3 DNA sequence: TGTGCTCTTGGGGAAACTAAATATCGAGGAACCCCAAGGGATGAACTCATCTTT. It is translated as CALGETKYRGTPRDELIF.

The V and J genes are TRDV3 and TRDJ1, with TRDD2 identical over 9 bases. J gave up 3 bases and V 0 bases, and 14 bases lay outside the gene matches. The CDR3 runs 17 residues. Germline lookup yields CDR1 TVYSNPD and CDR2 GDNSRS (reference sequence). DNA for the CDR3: TGTGCCTTTAGGTGGCCTTCCTACGTTGGGTGCCCCGATAAACTCATCTTT. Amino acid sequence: CAFRWPSYVGCPDKLIF. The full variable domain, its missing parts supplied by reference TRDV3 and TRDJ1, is CDKVTQSSPDQTVASGSEVVLLCTYDTVYSNPDLFWYRIRPDYSFQFVFYGDNSRSEGADFTQGRFSVKHILTQKAFHLVISPVRTEDSATYYCAFRWPSYVGCPDKLIFGKGTRVTVEP.

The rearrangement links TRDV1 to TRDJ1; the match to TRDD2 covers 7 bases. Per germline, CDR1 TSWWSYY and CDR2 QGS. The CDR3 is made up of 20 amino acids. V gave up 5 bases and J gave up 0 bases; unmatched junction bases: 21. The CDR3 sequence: CALGLPFLRRWWGYTDKLIF. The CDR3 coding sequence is TGTGCTCTTGGGCTTCCTTTCCTACGTCGCTGGTGGGGTTACACCGATAAACTCATCTTT.

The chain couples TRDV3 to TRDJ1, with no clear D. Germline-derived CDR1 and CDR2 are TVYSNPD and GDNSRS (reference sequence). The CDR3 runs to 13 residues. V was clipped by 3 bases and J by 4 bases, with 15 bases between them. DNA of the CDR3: TGTGCCTTCCGACCCCCTATGGGCGATAAACTCATCTTT. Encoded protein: CAFRPPMGDKLIF.

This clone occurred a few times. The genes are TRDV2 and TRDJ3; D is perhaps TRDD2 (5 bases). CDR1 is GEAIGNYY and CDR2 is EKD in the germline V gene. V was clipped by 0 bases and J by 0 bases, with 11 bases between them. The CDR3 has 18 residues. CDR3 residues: CACDTARPSSWDTRQMFF. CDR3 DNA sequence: TGTGCCTGTGACACCGCGAGGCCTTCCTCCTGGGACACCCGACAGATGTTTTTC.

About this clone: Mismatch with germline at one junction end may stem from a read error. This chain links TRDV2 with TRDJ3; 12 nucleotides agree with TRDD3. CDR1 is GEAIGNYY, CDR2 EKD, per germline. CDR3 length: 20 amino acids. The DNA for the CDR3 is TGTGCCTGTGACACCCCCATACTGGGGGATACCTCCTGGGACGCCCGACAGATGTTTTTC. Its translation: CACDTPILGDTSWDARQMFF.

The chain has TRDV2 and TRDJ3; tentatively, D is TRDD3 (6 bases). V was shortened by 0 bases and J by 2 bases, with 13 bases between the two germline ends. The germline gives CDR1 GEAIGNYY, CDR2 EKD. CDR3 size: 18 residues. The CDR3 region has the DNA TGTGCCTGTGACACCGAACTGGGCCTTCCCTGGGACACCCGACAGATGTTTTTC. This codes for CACDTELGLPWDTRQMFF.

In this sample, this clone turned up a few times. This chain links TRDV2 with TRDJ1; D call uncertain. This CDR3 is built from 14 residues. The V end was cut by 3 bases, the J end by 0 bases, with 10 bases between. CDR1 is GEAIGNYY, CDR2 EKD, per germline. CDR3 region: CACDSARYTDKLIF. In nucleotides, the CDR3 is TGTGCCTGTGACTCCGCCAGGTACACCGATAAACTCATCTTT.

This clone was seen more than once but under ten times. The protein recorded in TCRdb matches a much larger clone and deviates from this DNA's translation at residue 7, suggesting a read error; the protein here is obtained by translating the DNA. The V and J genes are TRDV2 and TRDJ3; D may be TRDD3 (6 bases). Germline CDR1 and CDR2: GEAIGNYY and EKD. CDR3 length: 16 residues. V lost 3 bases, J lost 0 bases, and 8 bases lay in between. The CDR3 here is CACDWGRSWDTRQMFF. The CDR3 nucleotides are TGTGCCTGTGACTGGGGGCGCTCCTGGGACACCCGACAGATGTTTTTC.

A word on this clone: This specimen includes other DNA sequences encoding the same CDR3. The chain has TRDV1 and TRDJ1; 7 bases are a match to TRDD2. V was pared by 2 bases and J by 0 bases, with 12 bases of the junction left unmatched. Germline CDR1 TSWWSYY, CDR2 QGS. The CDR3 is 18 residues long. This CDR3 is CALGEGLPSGGYTDKLIF. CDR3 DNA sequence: TGTGCTCTTGGGGAAGGCCTTCCTTCTGGTGGATACACCGATAAACTCATCTTT.

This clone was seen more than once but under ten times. CDR3 nucleotide sequence: TGTGCCTGTGACACTGGGGGATCCGATAAACTCATCTTT. This gives the protein CACDTGGSDKLIF. This rearrangement joins TRDV2 to TRDJ1; 8 positions agree with TRDD3. The CDR3 extends over 13 amino acids. In germline, CDR1 is GEAIGNYY, CDR2 EKD. V lost 1 base to trimming and J lost 3 bases; unmatched junction nucleotides: 0.

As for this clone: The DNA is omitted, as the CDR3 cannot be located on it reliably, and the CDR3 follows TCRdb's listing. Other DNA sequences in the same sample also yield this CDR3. This CDR3 reads CACAVGALTAQLFF. The chain couples TRDV2 to TRDJ2. Counting both end residues, the CDR3 totals 14 amino acids. Germline V lookup: CDR1 GEAIGNYY, CDR2 EKD.

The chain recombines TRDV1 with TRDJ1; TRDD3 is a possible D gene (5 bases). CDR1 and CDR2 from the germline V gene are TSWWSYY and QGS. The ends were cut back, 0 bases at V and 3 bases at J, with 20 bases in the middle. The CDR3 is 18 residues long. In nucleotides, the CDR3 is TGTGCTCTTGGGGAACTAGGACCCTGGGTCCCAAGACCCGATAAACTCATCTTT. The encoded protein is CALGELGPWVPRPDKLIF.

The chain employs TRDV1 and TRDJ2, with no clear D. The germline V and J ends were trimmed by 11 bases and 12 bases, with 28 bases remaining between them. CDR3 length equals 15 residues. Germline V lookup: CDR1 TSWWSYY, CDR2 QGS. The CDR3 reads CASGSSTLHTRKLFF. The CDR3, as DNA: TGTGCTAGTGGGTCGAGTACTCTGCACACGCGGAAACTCTTCTTT.

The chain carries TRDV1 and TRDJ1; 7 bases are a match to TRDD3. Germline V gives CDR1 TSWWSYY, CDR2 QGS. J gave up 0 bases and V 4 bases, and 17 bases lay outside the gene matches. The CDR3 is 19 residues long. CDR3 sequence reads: CALGGPSRRGWGYTDKLIF. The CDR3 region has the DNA TGTGCTCTTGGGGGACCCTCCCGTCGAGGCTGGGGGTACACCGATAAACTCATCTTT.

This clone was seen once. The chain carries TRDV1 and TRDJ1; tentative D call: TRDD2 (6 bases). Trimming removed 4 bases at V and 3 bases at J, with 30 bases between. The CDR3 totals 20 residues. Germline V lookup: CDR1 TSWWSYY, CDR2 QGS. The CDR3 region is CALGGGPSHRRWMRPDKLIF. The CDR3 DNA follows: TGTGCTCTTGGGGGCGGCCCTTCCCATCGGCGGTGGATGCGCCCCGATAAACTCATCTTT.